Given below is one T cell receptor (beta chain) in context. The target of this receptor is not known. No base quality values were provided; no much bigger clone lies one nucleotide off. The germline V gene gives CDR1 as MNHEY and CDR2 as SVGAGI. Taken from cysteine to phenylalanine, the CDR3 has 17 residues. The DNA shown is the 51-base CDR3, in frame from base 1. V was cut back by 0 bases and J by 4 bases, leaving a gap of 16 bases between them. Per the publication, the time point label means: sample taken at primary tumor resection. For TCR sequencing, whole RNA was extracted from tumor and nontumor lung tissue, or from cryopreserved PBMC samples, and no cell sorting was done. Samples were obtained from approximately 77 patients with early-stage, untreated non-small cell lung cancer from the lung TRACERx cohort. Patients were selected for TCR sequencing only if sufficient RNA was available from at least two tumor regions.

The sample belongs to a study of spatial heterogeneity in lung cancer (dated by TCRdb to about 2019). For the study in its entirety: Beta-chain transcripts were consistently detected in greater numbers than alpha-chain transcripts, which likely reflects a higher abundance of beta-chain transcripts. In the raw uncorrected reads, each unique combination of TCR and UMI appeared on average more than ten times. In non-small cell lung cancer, the study quantitatively compared TCR alpha and beta repertoires across several tumor regions, matched nontumor lung, and blood. At surgery, both alpha and beta chains were TCR-sequenced in fewer than 250 tumor regions, approximately 64 matched nontumor lung samples and 50 to 60 PBMC samples. Nonsynonymous mutation counts, determined by whole-exome sequencing of tumor tissue, were related to features of the TCR repertoire. Overall study results and their limits: Additional single-cell paired TCR alpha and beta sequencing was considered necessary to confirm, at a functional level, the hypothesis that regional TCRs recognize regional mutations. Ubiquitous expanded tumor TCRs were detected in blood more often at tumor resection than at routine follow-up.

The library was prepared using 5' RACE. Sequencing relied on a NextSeq 500. The TCR library protocol attached a unique molecular identifier to each TCR cDNA molecule to allow correction of PCR and sequencing errors. The authors' pipeline ran thus. TCR identification, UMI-based error correction and CDR3 extraction were performed with Decombinator tools. Expanded TCRs were defined as those above a frequency of 2 per 1,000, corresponding to the top 1% of the tumor frequency distribution. Each repertoire was subsampled 100 times to 5,000 TCRs, after which Renyi diversity was computed with the R vegan package. CDR3 similarity networks were built from amino acid triplet string-kernel similarity, with CDR3s being connected when pairwise similarity was above 0.82. The public reads were quality trimmed at Q25 with fastp and then assembled into clones with MiXCR by TCRdb, keeping productive beta chains. One record per CDR3 amino acid sequence lists the most common genes and DNA. The V and J calls reflect TCRdb's pipeline rather than the authors' work. The sample yields about 36,000 distinct CDR3 sequences; 4% to 6% were counted once. The top ten constitute more than 25% of the sample.

The sequencing here drew on PBMCs, taken at surgery. The source is a female donor with early-stage non-small cell lung cancer. The V gene is TRBV6-5 and the J gene is TRBJ2-1; TRBD1 could be the D gene, as 6 bases match. CDR3 protein: CASSYSIGAGVYNEQFF. The DNA sequence is as follows: TGTGCCAGCAGTTACTCGATAGGGGCAGGGGTTTACAATGAGCAGTTCTTC.